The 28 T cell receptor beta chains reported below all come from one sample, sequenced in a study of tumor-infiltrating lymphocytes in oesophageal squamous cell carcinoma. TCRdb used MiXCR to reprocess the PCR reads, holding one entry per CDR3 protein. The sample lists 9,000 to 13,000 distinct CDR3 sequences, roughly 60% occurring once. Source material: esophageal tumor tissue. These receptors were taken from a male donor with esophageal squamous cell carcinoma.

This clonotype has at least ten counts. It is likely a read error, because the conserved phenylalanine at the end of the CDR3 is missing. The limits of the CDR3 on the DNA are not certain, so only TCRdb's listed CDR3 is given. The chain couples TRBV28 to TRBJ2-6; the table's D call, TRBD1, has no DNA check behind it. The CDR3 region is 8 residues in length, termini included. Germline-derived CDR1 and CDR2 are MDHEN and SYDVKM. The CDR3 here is CASSPPGS.

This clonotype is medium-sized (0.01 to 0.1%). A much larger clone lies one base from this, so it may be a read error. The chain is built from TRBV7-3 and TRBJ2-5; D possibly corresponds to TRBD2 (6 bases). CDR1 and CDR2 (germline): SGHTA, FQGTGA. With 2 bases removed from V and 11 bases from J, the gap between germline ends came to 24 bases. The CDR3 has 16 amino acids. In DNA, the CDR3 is TGTGCCAGCAGCTTAGGCAGTAGCGGTCTGGCCAATGAGCAGTACTTC. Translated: CASSLGSSGLANEQYF.

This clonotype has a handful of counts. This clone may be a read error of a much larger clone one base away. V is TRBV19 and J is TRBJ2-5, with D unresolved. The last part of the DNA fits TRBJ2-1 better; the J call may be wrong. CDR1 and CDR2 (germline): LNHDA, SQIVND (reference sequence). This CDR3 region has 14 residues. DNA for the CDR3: TGTGCCAGTAATCCCGGCGTCTACTCCTACGAGCAGTTCTTC. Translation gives CASNPGVYSYEQFF.

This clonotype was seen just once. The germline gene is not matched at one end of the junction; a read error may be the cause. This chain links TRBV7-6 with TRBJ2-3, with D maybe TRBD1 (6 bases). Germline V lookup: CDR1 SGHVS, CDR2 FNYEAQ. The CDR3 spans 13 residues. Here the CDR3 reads CASTLGGSDTQYF. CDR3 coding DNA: TGTGCCAGCACCTTAGGGGGTTCAGATACGCAGTATTTT. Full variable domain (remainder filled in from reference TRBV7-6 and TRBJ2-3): GAGVSQSPRYKVTKRGQDVALRCDPISGHVSLYWYRQALGQGPEFLTYFNYEAQQDKSGLPNDRFSAERPEGSISTLTIQRTEQRDSAMYRCASTLGGSDTQYFGPGTRLTVL.

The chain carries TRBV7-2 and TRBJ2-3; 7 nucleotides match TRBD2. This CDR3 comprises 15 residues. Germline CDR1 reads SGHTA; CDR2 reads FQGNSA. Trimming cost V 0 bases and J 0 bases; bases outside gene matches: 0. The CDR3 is CASSLAAGSTDTQYF. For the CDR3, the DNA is TGTGCCAGCAGCTTAGCAGCGGGGAGCACAGATACGCAGTATTTT.

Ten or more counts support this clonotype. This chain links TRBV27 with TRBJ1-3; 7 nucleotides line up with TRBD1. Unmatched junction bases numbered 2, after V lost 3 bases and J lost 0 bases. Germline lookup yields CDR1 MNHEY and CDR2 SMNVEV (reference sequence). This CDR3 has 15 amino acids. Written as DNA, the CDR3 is TGTGCCAGCAGTTTGGAGGGGGCCTCTGGAAACACCATATATTTT. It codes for CASSLEGASGNTIYF.

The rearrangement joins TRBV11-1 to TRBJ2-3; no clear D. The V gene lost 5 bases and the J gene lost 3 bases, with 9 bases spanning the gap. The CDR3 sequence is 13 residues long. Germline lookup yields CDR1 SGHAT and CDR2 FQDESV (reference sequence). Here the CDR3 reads CASSPYVTDTQYF. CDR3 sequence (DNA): TGTGCCAGCAGCCCCTACGTGACAGATACGCAGTATTTT.

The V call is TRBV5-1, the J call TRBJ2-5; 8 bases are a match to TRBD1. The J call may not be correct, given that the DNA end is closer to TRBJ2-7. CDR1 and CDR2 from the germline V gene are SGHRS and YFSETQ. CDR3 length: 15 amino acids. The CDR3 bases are TGCGCCAGCAGCTTGTACGCAGGGGGCAACTACGAGCAGTACTTC. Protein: CASSLYAGGNYEQYF.

CDR3 amino acids: CASSLAGTVQETQYF. DNA of the CDR3: TGTGCCAGCAGCTTAGCTGGGACAGTCCAAGAGACCCAGTACTTC. This sequence joins TRBV7-8 and TRBJ2-5; 7 bases agree with TRBD1. The CDR3 runs to 15 residues. The trim removed 0 bases at V and 1 base at J, leaving 2 bases unmatched. Germline V gene sequence: CDR1 SGHVS, CDR2 FQNEAQ.

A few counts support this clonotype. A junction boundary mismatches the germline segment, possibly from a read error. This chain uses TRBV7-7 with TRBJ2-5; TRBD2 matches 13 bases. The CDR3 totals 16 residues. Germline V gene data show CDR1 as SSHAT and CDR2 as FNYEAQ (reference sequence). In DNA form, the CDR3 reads TGTGCTAGCAGCCAAGGGGGGGGACTAGCGGGGACCGCCCAGTACTTC. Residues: CASSQGGGLAGTAQYF.

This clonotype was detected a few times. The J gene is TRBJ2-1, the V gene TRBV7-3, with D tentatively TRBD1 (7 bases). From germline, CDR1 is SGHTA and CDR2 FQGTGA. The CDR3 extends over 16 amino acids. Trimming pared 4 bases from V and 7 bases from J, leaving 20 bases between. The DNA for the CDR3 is TGTGCCAGCAGCTCAGGGGGTGGGGGGCTGGGGAATGAGCAGTTCTTC. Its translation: CASSSGGGGLGNEQFF. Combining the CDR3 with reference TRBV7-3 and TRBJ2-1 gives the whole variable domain GAGVSQTPSNKVTEKGKYVELRCDPISGHTALYWYRQSLGQGPEFLIYFQGTGAADDSGLPNDRFFAVRPEGSVSTLKIQRTERGDSAVYLCASSSGGGGLGNEQFFGPGTRLTVL.

The DNA for the CDR3 is TGTGCCAGCAGCTTGTGGAAGTACAATGAGCAGTTCTTC. It specifies CASSLWKYNEQFF. The gene calls are TRBV5-6 and TRBJ2-5; D is undetermined. TRBJ2-1 explains the end of the DNA better; the J call may be wrong. The CDR3 spans 13 residues. The germline CDR1 and CDR2 sequences are SGHDT and YYEEEE.

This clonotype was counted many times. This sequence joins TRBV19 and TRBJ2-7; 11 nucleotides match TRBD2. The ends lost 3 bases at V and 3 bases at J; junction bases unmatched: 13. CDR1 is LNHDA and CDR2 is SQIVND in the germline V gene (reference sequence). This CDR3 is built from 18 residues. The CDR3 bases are TGTGCCAGTAGTATCAAACTAGCGGGAGCCACGGGGTTCTACGAGCAGTACTTC. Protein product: CASSIKLAGATGFYEQYF.

CDR3 sequence (DNA): TGTGCCAGCCGCAAGACTAGCGGGGGCGTCTACGAGCAGTACTTC. Encoded protein: CASRKTSGGVYEQYF. The V gene is TRBV7-8, the J gene TRBJ2-1; 12 bases fit TRBD2. The J call may be wrong; the DNA end is better matched by TRBJ2-7. This CDR3 comprises 15 residues. Germline V CDR1 and CDR2: SGHVS, FQNEAQ.

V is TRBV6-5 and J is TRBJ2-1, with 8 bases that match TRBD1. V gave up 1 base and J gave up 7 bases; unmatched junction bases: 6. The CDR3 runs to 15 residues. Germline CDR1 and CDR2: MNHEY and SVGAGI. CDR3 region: CASSYWRTGKNEQFF. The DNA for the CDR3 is TGTGCCAGCAGTTACTGGCGGACAGGGAAAAATGAGCAGTTCTTC.

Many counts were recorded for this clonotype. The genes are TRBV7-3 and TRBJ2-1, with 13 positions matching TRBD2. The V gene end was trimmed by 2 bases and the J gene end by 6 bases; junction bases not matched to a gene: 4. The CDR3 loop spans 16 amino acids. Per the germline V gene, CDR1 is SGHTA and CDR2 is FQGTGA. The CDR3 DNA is TGTGCCAGCAGCTTATCCTGGACTAGCGGGGGCAATGAGCAGTTCTTC. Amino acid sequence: CASSLSWTSGGNEQFF.

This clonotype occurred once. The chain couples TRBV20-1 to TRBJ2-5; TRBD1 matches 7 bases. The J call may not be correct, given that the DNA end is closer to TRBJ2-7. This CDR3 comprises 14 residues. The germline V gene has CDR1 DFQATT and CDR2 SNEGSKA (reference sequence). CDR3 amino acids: CSAPKTGTSYEQYF. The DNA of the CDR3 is TGCAGTGCTCCAAAGACAGGGACCTCCTACGAGCAGTACTTC.

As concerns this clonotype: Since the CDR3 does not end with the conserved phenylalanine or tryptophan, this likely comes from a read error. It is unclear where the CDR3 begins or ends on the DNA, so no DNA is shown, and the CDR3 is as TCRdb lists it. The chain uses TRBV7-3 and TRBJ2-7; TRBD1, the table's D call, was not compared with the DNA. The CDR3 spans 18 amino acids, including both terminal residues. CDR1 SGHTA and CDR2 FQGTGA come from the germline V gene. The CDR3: CASSSWTVSSYNEQFFGS.

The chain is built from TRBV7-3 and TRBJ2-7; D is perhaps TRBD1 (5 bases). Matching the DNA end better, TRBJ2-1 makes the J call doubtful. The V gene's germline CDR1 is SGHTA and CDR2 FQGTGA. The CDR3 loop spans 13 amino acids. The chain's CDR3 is CASSLLLGQEQFF. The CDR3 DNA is TGTGCCAGCAGCTTATTGTTGGGGCAGGAGCAGTTCTTC.

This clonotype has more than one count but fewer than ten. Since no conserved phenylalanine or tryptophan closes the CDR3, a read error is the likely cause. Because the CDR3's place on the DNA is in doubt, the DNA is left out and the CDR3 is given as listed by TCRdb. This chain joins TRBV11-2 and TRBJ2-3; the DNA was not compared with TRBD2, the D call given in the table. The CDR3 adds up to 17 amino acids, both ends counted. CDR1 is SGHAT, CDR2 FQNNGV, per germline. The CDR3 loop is CASSPTSGRGNEQFFGP.

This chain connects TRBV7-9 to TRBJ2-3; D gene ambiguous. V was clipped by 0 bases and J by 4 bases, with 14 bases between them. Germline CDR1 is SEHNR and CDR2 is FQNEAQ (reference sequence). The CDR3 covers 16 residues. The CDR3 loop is CASSLAASMVADTQYF. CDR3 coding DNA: TGTGCCAGCAGCTTAGCCGCTAGTATGGTCGCAGATACGCAGTATTTT. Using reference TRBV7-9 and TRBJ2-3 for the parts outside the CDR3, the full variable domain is DTGVSQNPRHKITKRGQNVTFRCDPISEHNRLYWYRQTLGQGPEFLTYFQNEAQLEKSRLLSDRFSAERPKGSFSTLEIQRTEQGDSAMYLCASSLAASMVADTQYFGPGTRLTVL.

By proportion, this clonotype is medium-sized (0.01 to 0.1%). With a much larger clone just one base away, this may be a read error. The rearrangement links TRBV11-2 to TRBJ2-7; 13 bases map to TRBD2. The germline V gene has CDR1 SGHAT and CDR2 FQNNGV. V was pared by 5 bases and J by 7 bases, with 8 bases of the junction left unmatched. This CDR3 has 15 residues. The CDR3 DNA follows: TGTGCCAGCAGCCCTACTAGCGGGAGGGGGAATGAGCAGTACTTC. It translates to CASSPTSGRGNEQYF.

CDR3: CASSPGRWTSAKSYEQYF. As DNA, the CDR3 is TGTGCCAGCAGCCCGGGTCGGTGGACTAGCGCTAAATCCTACGAGCAGTACTTC. V usage is TRBV7-2 and J usage is TRBJ2-7, with TRBD2 matching 9 bases. Per germline, CDR1 SGHTA and CDR2 FQGNSA. V gave up 5 bases and J gave up 1 base; unmatched junction bases: 15. This CDR3 is built from 18 residues.

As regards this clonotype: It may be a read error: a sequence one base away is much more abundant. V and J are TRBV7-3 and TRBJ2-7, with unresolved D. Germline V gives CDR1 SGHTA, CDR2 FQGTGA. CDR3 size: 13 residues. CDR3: CASSLTAGNEQLF. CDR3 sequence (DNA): TGTGCCAGCAGCTTAACTGCCGGTAATGAGCAGTTATTC.

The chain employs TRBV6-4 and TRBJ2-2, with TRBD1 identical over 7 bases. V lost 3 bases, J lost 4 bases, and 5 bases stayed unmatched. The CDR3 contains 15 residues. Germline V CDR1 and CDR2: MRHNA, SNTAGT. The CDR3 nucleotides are TGTGCCAGCAGTGAGATGGCAGGGGGCACCGGGGAGCTGTTTTTT. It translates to CASSEMAGGTGELFF.

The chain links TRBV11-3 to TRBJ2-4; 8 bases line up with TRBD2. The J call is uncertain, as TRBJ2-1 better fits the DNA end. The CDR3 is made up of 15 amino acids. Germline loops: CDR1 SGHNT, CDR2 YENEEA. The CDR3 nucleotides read TGTGCCAGCAGTGGCGGGAGGCCCCCCTACAATGAGCAGTTCTTC. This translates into CASSGGRPPYNEQFF.

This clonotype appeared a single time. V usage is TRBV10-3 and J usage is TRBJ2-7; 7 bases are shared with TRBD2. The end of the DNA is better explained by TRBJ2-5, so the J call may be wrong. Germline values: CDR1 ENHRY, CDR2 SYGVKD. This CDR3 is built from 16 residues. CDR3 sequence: CAISESLAVYQETQYF. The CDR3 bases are TGTGCCATCAGTGAGTCGCTAGCGGTATACCAAGAGACCCAGTACTTC.

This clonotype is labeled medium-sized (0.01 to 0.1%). In DNA, the CDR3 is TGTGCCAGCAGCTTCCGCGGTGGACAGGGAAGCACAGATACGCAGTATTTT. Residues: CASSFRGGQGSTDTQYF. The chain employs TRBV11-2 and TRBJ2-3; 8 bases fit TRBD1. Germline CDR1 reads SGHAT; CDR2 reads FQNNGV. Unmatched junction bases numbered 8, after V lost 3 bases and J lost 0 bases. The CDR3 covers 17 residues.